Each of the 3 T cell receptor beta chains below was sequenced from the same sample in a study of blood T cell repertoires in COVID-19. The protocol was immunoSEQ multiplex PCR, while the TCRdb copy is restricted to in-frame clones and leaves out a portion. Of about 130,000 clones listed, roughly 83% were seen once; the top ten hold 4% to 5%. The material sequenced was peripheral blood. These receptors were obtained from a woman aged 70-85 years with COVID-19, enrolled during active disease.

This sequence joins TRBV9 and TRBJ1-2; 7 nucleotides align to TRBD1. The trim removed 3 bases at V and 7 bases at J, leaving 6 bases unmatched. CDR3 length: 13 residues. The germline CDR1 and CDR2 sequences are SGDLS and YYNGEE. CDR3 sequence: CASSATGDRGYTF. Here the CDR3 DNA reads TGTGCCAGCAGCGCTACAGGGGATCGTGGCTACACCTTC.

This rearrangement joins TRBV6-2 or TRBV6-3 to TRBJ1-2; D unresolved. Germline V CDR1 and CDR2: MNHEY, SVGEGT. This CDR3 is 15 amino acids long. Deletions cut 6 bases from V and 5 bases from J, with 19 bases between. The CDR3 sequence is CASSYTSDGNYGYTF. In DNA form, the CDR3 reads TGTGCCAGCAGCTATACCAGTGACGGGAATTATGGCTACACCTTC.

The chain couples TRBV5-1 to TRBJ2-1; the match to TRBD2 covers 9 bases. The germline CDR1 and CDR2 sequences are SGHRS and YFSETQ. The CDR3 covers 17 residues. V dropped 0 bases and J dropped 3; count of bases not matched to a gene: 7. The CDR3, as DNA: TGCGCCAGCAGCTTGGCGTCTAGCGGGGCCGTCTACAATGAGCAGTTCTTC. It codes for CASSLASSGAVYNEQFF.